This passage covers 7 T cell receptor beta chains from one sample sequenced in a study of OX40 agonist ivuxolimab in advanced cancers. The repertoire was sequenced with immunoSEQ multiplex PCR; TCRdb's copy has only in-frame clones and lacks some. This table has 65,000 to 90,000 clones, just under 90% appearing once. This specimen consisted of CD4+ or CD8+ T cells sorted from blood, obtained in a trial of the OX40 agonist ivuxolimab. These receptor sequences come from an adult with an advanced solid tumor such as melanoma, head and neck, liver or kidney cancer.

The V call is TRBV7-8, the J call TRBJ2-1, with D possibly TRBD2 on 5 matching bases. The CDR3 extends over 15 amino acids. Trimming removed 5 bases from V and 9 bases from J, with 20 bases in between. Germline V gene data show CDR1 as SGHVS and CDR2 as FQNEAQ. The CDR3 protein is CASSTRGGVGGEQFF. The CDR3 DNA reads as TGTGCCAGCAGCACCCGGGGTGGGGTGGGTGGTGAGCAGTTCTTC. Filled out from reference TRBV7-8 and TRBJ2-1, the complete variable domain reads GAGVSQSPRYKVAKRGQDVALRCDPISGHVSLFWYQQALGQGPEFLTYFQNEAQLDKSGLPSDRFFAERPEGSVSTLKIQRTQQEDSAVYLCASSTRGGVGGEQFFGPGTRLTVL.

This clone is medium-sized. The chain links TRBV2 to TRBJ2-7; D perhaps matches TRBD1 (6 bases). Between the trimmed V and J ends, which lost 5 bases and 0 bases, there was a span of 11 bases. The CDR3 runs to 14 residues. Germline V gene lookup returns CDR1 SNHLY and CDR2 FYNNEI. The CDR3 DNA sequence: TGTGCCAGCAGTCGGGACACCTTCTCCTACGAGCAGTACTTC. It yields the protein CASSRDTFSYEQYF.

The J gene is TRBJ2-1, the V gene TRBV7-8; 14 bases match TRBD2. Unmatched junction bases numbered 12, after V lost 1 base and J lost 7 bases. Per the germline V gene, CDR1 is SGHVS and CDR2 is FQNEAQ. The CDR3 consists of 19 residues. CDR3 coding DNA: TGTGCCAGCAGCTTAGGAGGGACTAGCGGGAGAAGAATTGGAAATGAGCAGTTCTTC. It yields the protein CASSLGGTSGRRIGNEQFF.

The rearrangement uses TRBV9 and TRBJ1-1; D may be TRBD1 (6 bases). The CDR3 is 17 residues long. The V end was cut by 0 bases, the J end by 11 bases, with 26 bases between. CDR1 SGDLS and CDR2 YYNGEE come from the germline V gene. CDR3: CASSVEGLNRAESDAFF. For the CDR3, the DNA is TGTGCCAGCAGCGTAGAGGGGTTAAACAGGGCGGAATCGGACGCTTTCTTT.

The CDR3 coding sequence is TGCGCCAGCAGCCCAGGGACTAGCCTCTCCTACGAGCAGTACTTC. It codes for CASSPGTSLSYEQYF. This chain uses TRBV5-1 with TRBJ2-7, with 9 bases lining up with TRBD2. CDR3 size: 15 residues. Unmatched junction bases numbered 5, after V lost 4 bases and J lost 0 bases. Per the germline V gene, CDR1 is SGHRS and CDR2 is YFSETQ.

The chain carries TRBV6-5 and TRBJ2-5, with a tentative D call TRBD1 (5 bases). This CDR3 comprises 13 residues. Germline values: CDR1 MNHEY, CDR2 SVGAGI. V shed 2 bases and J shed 5 bases, with 9 bases lying between them. The CDR3 sequence: CASSYGAFETQYF. CDR3 DNA sequence: TGTGCCAGCAGTTACGGGGCCTTTGAGACCCAGTACTTC.

V usage is TRBV30 and J usage is TRBJ2-7; 7 bases match TRBD1. With V trimmed by 3 bases and J by 5 bases, 10 bases remained unmatched. Germline CDR1 is GTSNPN and CDR2 is SVGIG (reference sequence). The CDR3 has 14 amino acids. This chain's CDR3 is CAWSETGPLNEQYF. The CDR3 bases are TGTGCCTGGAGCGAGACAGGGCCCCTTAACGAGCAGTACTTC.